This is a list of T cell receptor beta chains from one sample in a study of blood T cells in healthy people across ages. A single record per CDR3 protein comes from TCRdb applying MiXCR to the 5' RACE reads. The sample has about 680,000 distinct CDR3 sequences, 49% seen once. Sequencing was done on a sample of blood. These receptors all come from a woman aged 55-69 years in good health. The CDR3 runs from the conserved cysteine through the conserved F or W. D genes are given only for firm matches. Where a row states a size, it is once, few, many or the class of an expanded clone; other rows omit it.

d_call	clone_size	v_call	j_call	cdr3_aa	cdr3_nt
.	.	TRBV6-2/TRBV6-3	TRBJ2-5	CASSYYGRNQETQYF	TGTGCCAGCAGTTACTATGGAAGGAACCAAGAGACCCAGTACTTC
.	few	TRBV7-2	TRBJ2-7	CASSLAGTNIREQYF	TGTGCCAGCAGCTTAGCCGGGACGAATATTCGCGAGCAGTACTTC
.	.	TRBV5-1	TRBJ2-5	CASSDERAETQYF	TGCGCCAGCAGCGACGAGAGGGCGGAGACCCAGTACTTC
TRBD2	.	TRBV10-3	TRBJ2-3	CAIAQRESTDTQYF	TGTGCCATCGCCCAGCGGGAGTCGACAGATACGCAGTATTTT
.	.	TRBV19	TRBJ1-6	CASSIGSLRNSPLHF	TGTGCCAGTAGTATAGGAAGTCTGAGAAATTCACCCCTCCACTTT
.	few	TRBV6-2/TRBV6-3	TRBJ2-7	CASSYSKLGEQYF	TGTGCCAGCAGTTACTCTAAGTTAGGCGAGCAGTACTTC
.	.	TRBV25-1	TRBJ1-2	CASTDSGNYGYTF	TGTGCCAGCACAGACAGCGGTAACTATGGCTACACCTTC
.	.	TRBV28	TRBJ1-1	CASSLNPQIMNTEAFF	TGTGCCAGCAGTTTGAATCCGCAGATCATGAACACTGAAGCTTTCTTT
.	.	TRBV29-1	TRBJ1-2	CSVDISRSNYGYTF	TGCAGCGTTGATATTTCCAGGTCTAACTATGGCTACACCTTC
.	once	TRBV9	TRBJ1-5	CASSVTGTPNQPQHF	TGTGCCAGCAGCGTAACGGGGACACCAAATCAGCCCCAGCATTTT
.	.	TRBV21-1	TRBJ1-1	CASRLIWVAFF	TGTGCCAGCAGACTGATTTGGGTAGCTTTCTTT
TRBD1	few	TRBV5-1	TRBJ1-1	CASSAHRQGWNTEAFF	TGCGCCAGCAGCGCACATCGACAGGGTTGGAACACTGAAGCTTTCTTT
TRBD1	.	TRBV6-6	TRBJ1-4	CASSRDRVNEKLFF	TGTGCCAGCAGCAGGGACAGGGTTAATGAAAAACTGTTTTTT
TRBD1	few	TRBV29-1	TRBJ2-3	CSVKRQGTDTQYF	TGCAGCGTCAAAAGACAGGGAACGGATACGCAGTATTTT
.	once	TRBV27	TRBJ2-1	CASSFIEAGGDEQFF	TGTGCCAGCAGTTTTATTGAGGCGGGCGGCGATGAGCAGTTCTTC
.	.	TRBV6-1	TRBJ2-5	CASSELASHQETQYF	TGTGCCAGCAGTGAACTAGCTAGCCACCAAGAGACCCAGTACTTC
.	.	TRBV4-3	TRBJ1-1	CASSQVRGTYNTEAFF	TGCGCCAGCAGCCAAGTGCGGGGGACTTATAACACTGAAGCTTTCTTT
TRBD1	few	TRBV7-2	TRBJ2-3	CASSRQGVTDTQYF	TGTGCCAGCAGCCGACAGGGGGTTACAGATACGCAGTATTTT
TRBD2	few	TRBV27	TRBJ2-4	CASSQQGLAGSLAKNIQYF	TGTGCCAGCAGTCAGCAGGGACTAGCGGGATCCCTGGCCAAAAACATTCAGTACTTC
TRBD2	.	TRBV20-1	TRBJ2-1	CSARLAGGKDEQFF	TGCAGTGCTAGACTAGCGGGAGGGAAAGATGAGCAGTTCTTC
.	few	TRBV29-1	TRBJ2-7	CSVADTSYEQYF	TGCAGCGTAGCTGACACTTCCTACGAGCAGTACTTC
.	few	TRBV7-2	TRBJ2-5	CASSFVGAETQYF	TGTGCCAGCAGCTTTGTGGGTGCGGAGACCCAGTACTTC
.	.	TRBV6-2/TRBV6-3	TRBJ2-7	CASQGYNEQYF	TGTGCCAGCCAGGGGTACAATGAGCAGTACTTC
.	few	TRBV6-2/TRBV6-3	TRBJ2-1	CASSYWASAGEQFF	TGTGCCAGCAGTTATTGGGCCAGCGCGGGTGAGCAGTTCTTC
TRBD1	few	TRBV20-1	TRBJ1-2	CSAMTGFWKNGYTF	TGCAGTGCTATGACAGGGTTTTGGAAAAATGGCTACACCTTC
.	.	TRBV7-8	TRBJ2-5	CASSLVFSAGNGQYF	TGTGCCAGTAGCTTAGTATTTTCGGCAGGGAATGGGCAGTACTTC
.	.	TRBV7-2	TRBJ2-7	CASSPSPVSYEQYF	TGTGCCAGCAGCCCGTCCCCAGTCTCCTACGAGCAGTACTTC
TRBD2	.	TRBV12-5	TRBJ2-1	CASGLVRAGGPSSYNEQFF	TGTGCTAGTGGTTTGGTACGAGCGGGAGGACCGAGCTCCTACAATGAGCAGTTCTTC
TRBD2	.	TRBV20-1	TRBJ2-1	CSAMGGRASNEQFF	TGCAGTGCTATGGGCGGGAGGGCCTCAAATGAGCAGTTCTTC
.	.	TRBV20-1	TRBJ1-1	CSAQGDTEAFF	TGCAGTGCCCAAGGGGACACTGAAGCTTTCTTT
TRBD2	.	TRBV5-1	TRBJ2-5	CASSLSASGLQETQYF	TGCGCCAGCAGCTTGAGCGCTAGCGGGCTCCAAGAGACCCAGTACTTC
TRBD1	.	TRBV5-1	TRBJ2-5	CAGSLRDSQETQYF	TGCGCCGGCAGCCTCCGGGACAGCCAAGAGACCCAGTACTTC
TRBD1	.	TRBV27	TRBJ1-2	CASSFTGAGGYTF	TGTGCCAGCAGTTTTACAGGGGCTGGCGGCTACACCTTC
TRBD1	.	TRBV3-1	TRBJ1-2	CASSQTGTGFGYTF	TGTGCCAGCAGCCAAACCGGGACAGGGTTTGGCTACACCTTC
TRBD2	.	TRBV6-5	TRBJ2-6	CASSRAGAAAANVLTF	TGTGCCAGCAGTCGAGCGGGAGCCGCAGCGGCCAACGTCCTGACTTTC
TRBD1	.	TRBV5-1	TRBJ1-5	CASSSGTGFYQPQHF	TGCGCCAGCAGCTCGGGGACAGGGTTTTATCAGCCCCAGCATTTT
TRBD1	.	TRBV20-1	TRBJ1-5	CSARSRDRGNQPQHF	TGCAGTGCTAGAAGCCGGGACAGGGGTAATCAGCCCCAGCATTTT
TRBD2	.	TRBV6-2/TRBV6-3	TRBJ2-5	CASSQGLAGVEAQYF	TGTGCCAGCAGCCAAGGACTAGCGGGGGTCGAGGCCCAGTACTTC
.	few	TRBV15	TRBJ2-1	CATSSRSTEGNEQFF	TGTGCCACCAGCAGCCGGTCGACCGAGGGCAATGAGCAGTTCTTC
TRBD2	.	TRBV6-2/TRBV6-3	TRBJ2-1	CASSETSGNYNEQFF	TGTGCCAGCAGTGAGACTAGCGGGAACTACAATGAGCAGTTCTTC
TRBD2	once	TRBV27	TRBJ2-1	CASSRPGLAGDPNEQFF	TGTGCCAGCAGTAGGCCGGGACTAGCGGGAGATCCCAATGAGCAGTTCTTC
.	.	TRBV18	TRBJ2-6	CASSSLVGAGANVLTF	TGTGCCAGCTCATCCCTCGTAGGGGCTGGGGCCAACGTCCTGACTTTC
.	.	TRBV5-1	TRBJ2-3	CASGGFTDTQYF	TGCGCCAGCGGGGGGTTCACAGATACGCAGTATTTT
.	.	TRBV20-1	TRBJ1-4	CSASRGGEKLFF	TGCAGTGCTAGTAGAGGTGGGGAAAAACTGTTTTTT
.	few	TRBV28	TRBJ1-4	CASSPRPRRVWTNEKLFF	TGTGCCAGCAGTCCCCGACCCAGGAGGGTTTGGACTAATGAAAAACTGTTTTTT
.	.	TRBV29-1	TRBJ1-2	CSVEEEGGYTF	TGCAGCGTTGAAGAGGAAGGGGGCTACACCTTC
TRBD1	.	TRBV4-1	TRBJ2-7	CASSHQTGGLYEQYF	TGCGCCAGCAGCCACCAGACAGGGGGCCTCTACGAGCAGTACTTC
TRBD1	.	TRBV7-2	TRBJ2-7	CASSLVGTDAYEQYF	TGTGCCAGCAGCTTAGTCGGGACAGACGCCTACGAGCAGTACTTC
.	few	TRBV6-1	TRBJ1-5	CASSERDRLHQPQHF	TGTGCCAGCAGTGAACGCGACAGGTTGCATCAGCCCCAGCATTTT